One sample yielded the 25 T cell receptor beta chains listed below, sequenced in a study of T cell changes during pregnancy in multiple sclerosis. TCRdb keeps only in-frame clones here, not all; method: immunoSEQ multiplex PCR. The sample yields 50,000 or so clones, about nine tenths seen once. This specimen was CD4+ T cells from peripheral blood mononuclear cells, taken after pregnancy. The receptors were sampled from a female donor with multiple sclerosis, enrolled in a pregnancy study.

The chain has TRBV19 and TRBJ2-2; TRBD1 agrees at 9 bases. The length of the CDR3 is 17 residues. The V gene's germline CDR1 is LNHDA and CDR2 SQIVND (reference sequence). The trim removed 1 base at V and 4 bases at J, leaving 7 bases unmatched. The DNA of the CDR3 is TGTGCCAGTAGTATAGGTAACAGGGGGCGGTCCACCGGGGAGCTGTTTTTT. This encodes CASSIGNRGRSTGELFF. The full variable domain, rest sourced from reference TRBV19 and TRBJ2-2, is DGGITQSPKYLFRKEGQNVTLSCEQNLNHDAMYWYRQDPGQGLRLIYYSQIVNDFQKGDIAEGYSVSREKKESFPLTVTSAQKNPTAFYLCASSIGNRGRSTGELFFGEGSRLTVL.

The chain joins TRBV9 to TRBJ2-2; D may be TRBD1 (6 bases). The germline gives CDR1 SGDLS, CDR2 YYNGEE. Trimming took off 4 bases at V and 0 bases at J, with 13 bases between the two ends. The CDR3 is made up of 16 amino acids. The CDR3: CASSNRVGANTGELFF. The DNA of the CDR3 is TGTGCCAGCAGCAACAGGGTGGGGGCGAACACCGGGGAGCTGTTTTTT.

Here the CDR3 reads CASSWDPGQSLTLSGANVLTF. The CDR3 coding sequence is TGCGCCAGCAGTTGGGACCCGGGACAGAGCCTTACCCTCTCTGGGGCCAACGTCCTGACTTTC. J is TRBJ2-6 and V is TRBV5-1; TRBD1 matches 7 bases. The J segment lost 0 bases and the V segment lost 5 bases, leaving 20 bases of the junction unmatched. The length of the CDR3 is 21 residues. Looked up from germline, CDR1 is SGHRS and CDR2 is YFSETQ.

V and J are TRBV7-3 and TRBJ2-4; 9 bases map to TRBD1. Germline CDR1 SGHTA, CDR2 FQGTGA. V lost 0 bases to trimming and J lost 0 bases; unmatched junction nucleotides: 3. CDR3 length: 17 amino acids. CDR3 coding DNA: TGTGCCAGCAGCTTAACCGGGACAGGGATAGCCAAAAACATTCAGTACTTC. Translation gives CASSLTGTGIAKNIQYF.

The CDR3 region is CAISVRGTDTQYF. The CDR3 DNA is TGTGCCATCAGTGTAAGAGGTACAGATACGCAGTATTTT. This chain links TRBV10-3 with TRBJ2-3, with D unclear. CDR3 length: 13 amino acids. Trimming removed 4 bases from V and 3 bases from J, with 8 bases in between. Germline values: CDR1 ENHRY, CDR2 SYGVKD.

The sample holds a few counts of this clone. The gene calls are TRBV5-1 and TRBJ2-4; 10 nucleotides match TRBD2. Germline CDR1 SGHRS, CDR2 YFSETQ. This CDR3 spans 16 amino acids. Trimming took 4 bases from V and 8 from J; bases not matched to a gene: 12. The CDR3 reads CASSPAKSGGDHIQYF. Here the CDR3 DNA reads TGCGCCAGCAGCCCCGCTAAGAGCGGGGGGGACCACATTCAGTACTTC.

The J gene is TRBJ1-2, the V gene TRBV4-1; 7 nucleotides agree with TRBD1. V was pared by 5 bases and J by 4 bases, with 10 bases of the junction left unmatched. CDR1 MGHRA and CDR2 YSYEKL come from the germline V gene. This CDR3 comprises 15 residues. The CDR3 protein is CASSGTQGERYGYTF. DNA of the CDR3: TGCGCCAGCAGCGGTACTCAGGGGGAGCGCTATGGCTACACCTTC.

This chain connects TRBV18 to TRBJ1-1, with 8 bases identical to TRBD1. Germline lookup yields CDR1 KGHSH and CDR2 LQKENI. Germline trimming cut 4 bases from V and 3 bases from J; bases unmatched to any gene: 4. CDR3 size: 14 residues. CDR3 residues: CASSLQGGDTEAFF. CDR3 nucleotides: TGTGCCAGCTCACTACAGGGGGGGGACACTGAAGCTTTCTTT.

This clone was detected only once. V is TRBV7-2 and J is TRBJ2-1; the match to TRBD2 covers 10 bases. Germline V gene data show CDR1 as SGHTA and CDR2 as FQGNSA. Germline trimming cut 1 base from V and 7 bases from J; bases unmatched to any gene: 7. The CDR3 covers 16 residues. The CDR3, as DNA: TGTGCCAGCAGCTTAGGGGTTCTAGCGGGAGAGAATGAGCAGTTCTTC. As protein: CASSLGVLAGENEQFF.

This chain connects TRBV7-9 to TRBJ1-2; possibly TRBD1 for D (6 bases). The CDR3 length is 15 residues. V lost 5 bases and J 6 bases, leaving 19 bases between the germline ends. CDR1 is SEHNR, CDR2 FQNEAQ, per germline (reference sequence). The CDR3 nucleotides are TGTGCCAGCAGCCATTCCGGGGGCGGGGGGAATGGCTACACCTTC. It codes for CASSHSGGGGNGYTF.

The V and J genes are TRBV29-1 and TRBJ1-2; D is unresolved. V shed 1 base and J shed 3 bases, with 18 bases lying between them. The CDR3 spans 16 residues. Germline V gene sequence: CDR1 SQVTM, CDR2 ANQGSEA. The CDR3 here is CSVEGLEKGGYYGYTF. The CDR3 DNA reads as TGCAGCGTTGAAGGCCTCGAAAAGGGAGGGTACTATGGCTACACCTTC.

This clone was found once. This chain joins TRBV6-1 and TRBJ2-1, with D perhaps matching TRBD2 (5 bases). Per germline, CDR1 MNHNS and CDR2 SASEGT. CDR3 size: 14 residues. V lost 6 bases and J 0 bases, leaving 9 bases between the germline ends. The CDR3 here is CASRIGSSYNEQFF. The CDR3 DNA reads TGTGCCAGCAGAATAGGGAGCTCCTACAATGAGCAGTTCTTC.

V usage is TRBV6-6 and J usage is TRBJ2-6; D uncertain. The CDR3 length is 15 residues. Trimming removed 3 bases from V and 0 bases from J, with 6 bases in between. Germline CDR1 reads MNHNY; CDR2 reads SVGAGI (reference sequence). Here the CDR3 DNA reads TGTGCCAGCAGTTATCGTAGCTCTGGGGCCAACGTCCTGACTTTC. Residues: CASSYRSSGANVLTF.

The V and J genes are TRBV30 and TRBJ1-1, with 8 bases fitting TRBD1. V lost 0 bases and J lost 4; bases outside the gene matches: 10. CDR1 is GTSNPN, CDR2 SVGIG, per germline (reference sequence). This CDR3 spans 16 amino acids. The CDR3 spells CAWSVLGQGEGTEAFF. The CDR3 DNA sequence: TGTGCCTGGAGTGTTCTCGGACAGGGAGAGGGCACTGAAGCTTTCTTT.

The genes are TRBV28 and TRBJ1-2; TRBD1 agrees at 8 bases. The germline gives CDR1 MDHEN, CDR2 SYDVKM. The CDR3 sequence is 14 residues long. V was clipped by 3 bases and J by 6 bases; unmatched bases: 6. Here the CDR3 DNA reads TGTGCCAGCAGTTTGGGGGACAGGCTAAATGGCTACACCTTC. It encodes CASSLGDRLNGYTF.

J is TRBJ2-1 and V is TRBV19; 9 positions agree with TRBD2. Germline CDR1 reads LNHDA; CDR2 reads SQIVND (reference sequence). The CDR3 sequence is 16 residues long. Trimming removed 3 bases from V and 4 bases from J; junction bases left unmatched: 7. CDR3 sequence (DNA): TGTGCCAGTAGTATGGTGGCTAGCGGGGTATACAATGAGCAGTTCTTC. Protein sequence: CASSMVASGVYNEQFF.

The chain has TRBV4-3 and TRBJ2-5; 9 bases align to TRBD2. This CDR3 contains 13 residues. V was clipped by 3 bases and J by 5 bases; unmatched bases: 1. Looked up from germline, CDR1 is LGHNA and CDR2 is YSLEER. The CDR3 is CASSQAGGETQYF. The CDR3 DNA follows: TGCGCCAGCAGCCAGGCGGGAGGGGAGACCCAGTACTTC.

J is TRBJ1-2 and V is TRBV19, with 11 bases fitting TRBD1. The CDR3 runs to 18 residues. Germline CDR1 LNHDA, CDR2 SQIVND (reference sequence). The ends lost 5 bases at V and 1 base at J; junction bases unmatched: 12. The CDR3 region is CASSPGAGTGGFNYGYTF. Here the CDR3 DNA reads TGTGCCAGTAGTCCCGGTGCCGGGACAGGGGGGTTTAACTATGGCTACACCTTC.

This clone was seen a single time. DNA of the CDR3: TGTGCCAGCAGTTTAATAGGGGCTCGGGGAAACACCATATATTTT. Protein product: CASSLIGARGNTIYF. The chain couples TRBV28 to TRBJ1-3; the D gene is possibly TRBD1 (5 bases). This CDR3 comprises 15 residues. The germline gives CDR1 MDHEN, CDR2 SYDVKM. V dropped 2 bases and J dropped 4 bases, with 12 bases sitting between them.

Here the CDR3 DNA reads TGCAGCGTTACTCCGGGACTAGCGGGAGACTACGAGCAGTACTTC. This translates into CSVTPGLAGDYEQYF. The chain is built from TRBV29-1 and TRBJ2-7, with 14 positions matching TRBD2. The J segment lost 3 bases and the V segment lost 5 bases, leaving 6 bases of the junction unmatched. Germline CDR1 and CDR2: SQVTM and ANQGSEA. This CDR3 is built from 15 residues.

Written as DNA, the CDR3 is TGTGCCAGCCAGGGGGTTATGAACACTGAAGCTTTCTTT. It specifies CASQGVMNTEAFF. The rearrangement uses TRBV5-4 and TRBJ1-1, with TRBD1 identical over 7 bases. Germline trimming cut 7 bases from V and 0 bases from J; bases unmatched to any gene: 3. Germline values: CDR1 SGHNT, CDR2 YYREEE (reference sequence). The CDR3 loop spans 13 amino acids.

The gene calls are TRBV6-1 and TRBJ1-2, with D tentatively TRBD1 (6 bases). Germline-derived CDR1 and CDR2 are MNHNS and SASEGT. V was shortened by 4 bases and J by 7 bases, with 22 bases between the two germline ends. CDR3 length: 16 residues. The CDR3 coding sequence is TGTGCCAGCAGTGTGATAGATTGGGGGCAAGGTTTTGGCTACACCTTC. It codes for CASSVIDWGQGFGYTF.

The gene calls are TRBV6-5 and TRBJ2-7; TRBD2 aligns across 8 bases. Germline-derived CDR1 and CDR2 are MNHEY and SVGAGI. V trimming: 6 bases; J trimming: 5 bases; junction bases outside the gene matches: 6. This CDR3 spans 13 amino acids. The CDR3 DNA follows: TGTGCCAGCAGCGGAGGACTAGCTAACGAGCAGTACTTC. It specifies CASSGGLANEQYF.

This clone was picked up one time. The chain uses TRBV20-1 and TRBJ2-3; D unclear. Germline values: CDR1 DFQATT, CDR2 SNEGSKA (reference sequence). With 2 bases removed from V and 6 bases from J, the gap between germline ends came to 6 bases. The CDR3 consists of 11 residues. In DNA form, the CDR3 reads TGCAGTGCTAGATTTTCGGATACGCAGTATTTT. This sequence encodes CSARFSDTQYF.

V usage is TRBV28 and J usage is TRBJ2-3, with a tentative D call TRBD2 (5 bases). Germline lookup yields CDR1 MDHEN and CDR2 SYDVKM. V lost 9 bases and J lost 5, with 24 bases in between. The CDR3 sequence is 16 residues long. For the CDR3, the DNA is TGTGCCAGTAAATCACCCCGGGCTAGTGGGAGAGATACGCAGTATTTT. Translation: CASKSPRASGRDTQYF.